A single T cell receptor beta chain is shown here with its context. It has no known antigen specificity. No much larger clone exists at a distance of one base, and base qualities are not known. The data originate from a study of blood T cell repertoires in COVID-19 (dated by TCRdb to about 2020). At the level of the whole study: Collaborator samples came from the United States, Italy and Spain and covered acute and convalescent phases of COVID-19. The material from the prospective study consisted of cDNA or gDNA derived from T cells, B-cell-depleted T cells, or PBMCs. Subjects who had been exposed to COVID-19, were actively infected with it, or had recovered from it provided the deeply sampled blood TCRbeta repertoires that made up the dataset. The repertoires were made available in a free public database intended to serve as a resource for research on the immune response to SARS-CoV-2. Samples came from the ongoing ImmuneRACE study (first 160 participants) plus 1,254 subjects from 6 global collaborators. Sample metadata almost always included a de-identified subject ID, COVID-19 status, age in years and sex. HLA class I and class II types, where available, came from metadata supplied by the sample provider rather than from assay-based typing.

TCRbeta CDR3 regions were amplified from genomic DNA by means of the immunoSEQ Assay, a bias-controlled multiplex PCR. In the source study's methods: Nucleated cell counts per sample were estimated from amplification of reference gene primers within the assay. Sequence reads were collapsed and filtered to measure the absolute abundance of every unique TCRbeta CDR3 rearrangement. Productive Simpson clonality was computed per sample as the square root of Simpson's diversity index over productive rearrangements. Sourced from immuneACCESS, this table was stored by TCRdb with only in-frame sequences that have V and J called. A share of the clones is absent; for the studies checked, an unresolved V gene accounts for under half, and the remainder has no known explanation. V and J calls plus clone size are reproduced from that table; the DNA served to infer D and trimming. This sample holds 200,000 to 250,000 clones; around 90% were observed only once. The ten largest account for 3.7% of the sample.

In the prospective study, participants were roughly 18 to 100 years old, resided in 25 or so geographic areas of the United States, and were enrolled through a virtual design. In the prospective study, participants were assigned to cohorts based on the clinical history participants reported in a screening survey and a study questionnaire. A participant counted as exposed if, within 2 weeks of entering the study, that participant had been in contact with someone who had a PCR-confirmed or clinician-diagnosed COVID-19 case. In the prospective study, whole blood, serum and a nasopharyngeal or oropharyngeal swab were collected from each participant by mobile phlebotomists. Participants in the prospective study had the option to provide additional blood draws and questionnaires over a roughly 2-month period. Blood samples from the prospective study were shipped frozen or at room temperature prior to DNA extraction.

Here is what the overall study found, with its caveats: How much clinical and demographic metadata was included differed by source and by participant, and the metadata was provided uncurated.

Relative to germline, V is 1 base shorter and J is 6 bases shorter, with 13 bases between their ends. The germline V gene (reference sequence) supplies CDR1 SEHNR and CDR2 FQNEAQ. CDR3 length: 15 amino acids, cysteine to phenylalanine. The only DNA kept is the CDR3, 45 bases in frame from the first base. Specimen: PBMCs or T cells enriched from blood (not recorded which). The chain links TRBV7-9 with TRBJ1-5; tentative D gene TRBD1, with 5 bases matching. The TCR comes from a woman aged 30 to 39 who had been exposed to COVID-19. The nucleotide sequence reads TGTGCCAGCAGCTTAGTAGGGGCGCGGGGTCAGCCCCAGCATTTT. The translation is CASSLVGARGQPQHF.